Sequencing of this T cell receptor beta chain was carried out in a study of blood T cell repertoires in COVID-19. About the research overall: The United States, Italy and Spain provided the acute and convalescent COVID-19 samples.

Assay: immunoSEQ multiplex PCR; the TCRdb copy retains only in-frame clones and omits some. The sample lists around 140,000 clones; roughly three quarters were seen once. Adults between roughly 18 and 90 years of age took part from approximately 24 US areas. Allocation to cohorts depended on clinical history reported by the participants. Recovered Cohort 3 donors showed two negative PCRs, clearance, or symptom resolution. The CDR3 has 14 amino acids. V shed 1 base and J 3 bases; nucleotides not matched to a gene: 2. Germline loops: CDR1 MDHEN, CDR2 SYDVKM. This TCR derives from a woman in her fifties or sixties who had recovered from COVID-19. The chain carries TRBV28 and TRBJ2-7; TRBD2 matches 8 bases. What was sequenced was PBMCs or T cells enriched from blood (not recorded which). CDR3 loop: CASSLSGGLYEQYV. In nucleotides, the CDR3 is TGTGCCAGCAGTTTATCGGGGGGGCTCTACGAGCAGTACGTC.